These 18 T cell receptor beta chains share one sample of origin, sequenced in a study of blood T cell repertoires in COVID-19. TCRdb keeps only in-frame clones here, not all; method: immunoSEQ multiplex PCR. The sample lists around 81,000 clones; approximately 82% were seen once. Sequenced: peripheral blood. These TCRs come from a human donor in a cohort sampled during active COVID-19.

The rearrangement uses TRBV7-3 and TRBJ2-1; 10 bases match TRBD2. CDR1 and CDR2 (germline): SGHTA, FQGTGA. V gave up 2 bases and J gave up 4 bases; unmatched junction bases: 8. This CDR3 is built from 17 residues. In DNA, the CDR3 is TGTGCCAGCAGCTTAGGAGGGGCTAGCGGGGGATACAATGAGCAGTTCTTC. This encodes CASSLGGASGGYNEQFF.

The chain joins TRBV27 to TRBJ2-7; TRBD1 matches 8 bases. This CDR3 has 14 amino acids. The V segment lost 5 bases and the J segment 2 bases; nucleotides outside the gene matches: 5. Germline CDR1 reads MNHEY; CDR2 reads SMNVEV (reference sequence). CDR3 in amino acids: CASSPPGQAYEQYF. CDR3 nucleotides: TGTGCCAGCAGTCCGCCGGGACAGGCCTACGAGCAGTACTTC.

The genes are TRBV7-8 and TRBJ1-6; 7 positions agree with TRBD1. Per the germline V gene, CDR1 is SGHVS and CDR2 is FQNEAQ. This CDR3 comprises 14 residues. Germline trimming cut 1 base from V and 9 bases from J; bases unmatched to any gene: 3. CDR3 region: CASSLGQGGSPLHF. The CDR3 DNA reads as TGTGCCAGCAGCTTAGGGCAGGGGGGTTCACCCCTCCACTTT.

The chain combines TRBV2 with TRBJ1-2; perhaps TRBD1 as D (6 bases). The germline gives CDR1 SNHLY, CDR2 FYNNEI. The CDR3 totals 13 residues. V lost 8 bases and J lost 2, with 12 bases in between. The CDR3 DNA sequence: TGTGCCAGCCCCATCAGGGGAAACTATGGCTACACCTTC. Translating it yields CASPIRGNYGYTF.

The chain couples TRBV9 to TRBJ2-3, with D perhaps TRBD2 (6 bases). The V gene lost 1 base and the J gene lost 4 bases, with 10 bases spanning the gap. Germline lookup yields CDR1 SGDLS and CDR2 YYNGEE. The CDR3 covers 14 residues. The CDR3 nucleotides are TGTGCCAGCAGCGTATCCGGGACTTCAGATACGCAGTATTTT. Translated, it gives CASSVSGTSDTQYF.

The chain combines TRBV6-5 with TRBJ2-7; the D gene is possibly TRBD2 (6 bases). In germline, CDR1 is MNHEY, CDR2 SVGAGI. V lost 10 bases and J 5 bases, leaving 15 bases between the germline ends. The CDR3 is 12 residues long. For the CDR3, the DNA is TGTGCCACAGGGACTGCTGTGGACGAGCAGTACTTC. The encoded protein is CATGTAVDEQYF.

The genes are TRBV2 and TRBJ2-5, with D hard to call. CDR1 is SNHLY and CDR2 is FYNNEI in the germline V gene. V lost 0 bases, J lost 1 base, and 9 bases lay in between. This CDR3 comprises 15 residues. CDR3 nucleotides: TGTGCCAGCAGTGAAGCGACAAAACTCCAAGAGACCCAGTACTTC. Amino acids: CASSEATKLQETQYF.

This clone was counted a single time. This chain links TRBV2 with TRBJ1-4; D is perhaps TRBD1 (5 bases). V lost 6 bases to trimming and J lost 7 bases, with 15 bases between them. Germline V CDR1 and CDR2: SNHLY, FYNNEI. The CDR3 loop spans 14 amino acids. CDR3 bases: TGTGCCAGCAGCGGGGGGGATTTTCGTGAAAAACTGTTTTTT. Protein: CASSGGDFREKLFF.

The CDR3 DNA sequence: TGTGCCAGCAGCTTAGCGGCAACAGGGTCCACTGAAGCTTTCTTT. This sequence encodes CASSLAATGSTEAFF. The rearrangement links TRBV7-6 to TRBJ1-1; TRBD1 is a possible D gene (6 bases). The germline V and J ends were trimmed by 0 bases and 4 bases, with 12 bases remaining between them. This CDR3 region has 15 residues. Germline values: CDR1 SGHVS, CDR2 FNYEAQ. The full variable domain, in which reference TRBV7-6 and TRBJ1-1 provide the parts outside the CDR3, is GAGVSQSPRYKVTKRGQDVALRCDPISGHVSLYWYRQALGQGPEFLTYFNYEAQQDKSGLPNDRFSAERPEGSISTLTIQRTEQRDSAMYRCASSLAATGSTEAFFGQGTRLTVV.

The rearrangement links TRBV4-1 to TRBJ1-1, with D maybe TRBD1 (6 bases). The CDR3 loop spans 14 amino acids. The V end lost 2 bases, the J end lost 1 base, and 8 bases lay between the germline ends. The germline V gene has CDR1 MGHRA and CDR2 YSYEKL. The CDR3 nucleotides are TGCGCCAGCAGCCAAAAACAGGGGAACACTGAAGCTTTCTTT. Its translation is CASSQKQGNTEAFF.

The V and J genes are TRBV19 and TRBJ1-5, with TRBD1 matching over 7 bases. J was trimmed by 2 bases and V by 5 bases; bases with no gene match: 12. Per germline, CDR1 LNHDA and CDR2 SQIVND (reference sequence). This CDR3 contains 17 residues. The DNA for the CDR3 is TGTGCCAGTAGTCCACTGAACAGGGGCGCCGGCAATCAGCCCCAGCATTTT. This sequence encodes CASSPLNRGAGNQPQHF.

This clone was seen only once. The chain employs TRBV28 and TRBJ1-2, with 10 bases identical to TRBD1. This CDR3 region has 16 residues. J lost 0 bases, V lost 3 bases, and 4 bases had no gene match. From germline, CDR1 is MDHEN and CDR2 SYDVKM. Here the CDR3 DNA reads TGTGCCAGCAGTTTGCTCGGGACAGGGGCTAACTATGGCTACACCTTC. It translates to CASSLLGTGANYGYTF.

V gene TRBV5-1 combines with J gene TRBJ2-5; 9 nucleotides match TRBD1. V was clipped by 5 bases and J by 5 bases; unmatched bases: 4. CDR1 and CDR2 (germline): SGHRS, YFSETQ. There are 13 residues in the CDR3. The CDR3 reads CASSLGQGETQYF. The CDR3 DNA reads as TGCGCCAGCAGTCTAGGACAGGGGGAGACCCAGTACTTC.

Only one count was recorded for this clone. One end of the junction does not line up with germline, which may come from a read error. V usage is TRBV10-3 and J usage is TRBJ2-7, with TRBD2 as a possible D gene (6 bases). The CDR3 is 14 amino acids. The germline V gene encodes CDR1 ENHRY and CDR2 SYGVKD. The CDR3 DNA reads as TGTGCCGTCAGGGAGAACAGTGGGGGGAACGAGCAGTACTTC. It yields the protein CAVRENSGGNEQYF.

The chain uses TRBV19 and TRBJ1-2, with TRBD1 matching 7 bases. The CDR3 length is 16 residues. The V gene's germline CDR1 is LNHDA and CDR2 SQIVND (reference sequence). Losses at the gene ends were 5 bases for V and 0 bases for J; bases not matched to a gene: 9. The CDR3 loop reads CASSGTGTATNYGYTF. CDR3 bases: TGTGCCAGTAGTGGAACCGGGACAGCCACTAACTATGGCTACACCTTC. The whole variable domain, filled in from reference TRBV19 and TRBJ1-2, reads DGGITQSPKYLFRKEGQNVTLSCEQNLNHDAMYWYRQDPGQGLRLIYYSQIVNDFQKGDIAEGYSVSREKKESFPLTVTSAQKNPTAFYLCASSGTGTATNYGYTFGSGTRLTVV.

This chain uses TRBV9 with TRBJ2-2, with 7 bases aligning to TRBD2. Trimming removed 4 bases from V and 1 base from J; junction bases left unmatched: 4. This CDR3 region has 15 residues. Germline assignment: CDR1 SGDLS and CDR2 YYNGEE. The CDR3 region has the DNA TGTGCCAGCAGCTCGGGCGGGGGGAACACCGGGGAGCTGTTTTTT. It is translated as CASSSGGGNTGELFF.

The V call is TRBV6-6, the J call TRBJ1-2; perhaps TRBD1 as D (5 bases). CDR1 and CDR2 (germline): MNHNY, SVGAGI (reference sequence). CDR3 length: 14 residues. V was shortened by 2 bases and J by 5 bases, with 12 bases between the two germline ends. The CDR3 region has the DNA TGTGCCAGCAGTTACGGGGGGGAAGGTTATGGCTACACCTTC. Its protein is CASSYGGEGYGYTF.

This chain uses TRBV10-3 with TRBJ1-4; 8 bases match TRBD1. V lost 6 bases to trimming and J lost 6 bases; unmatched junction nucleotides: 3. CDR3 length equals 13 residues. Germline V lookup: CDR1 ENHRY, CDR2 SYGVKD. CDR3 nucleotides: TGTGCCATCAGCAGGGGGCGGGATGAAAAACTGTTTTTT. Translating it yields CAISRGRDEKLFF.